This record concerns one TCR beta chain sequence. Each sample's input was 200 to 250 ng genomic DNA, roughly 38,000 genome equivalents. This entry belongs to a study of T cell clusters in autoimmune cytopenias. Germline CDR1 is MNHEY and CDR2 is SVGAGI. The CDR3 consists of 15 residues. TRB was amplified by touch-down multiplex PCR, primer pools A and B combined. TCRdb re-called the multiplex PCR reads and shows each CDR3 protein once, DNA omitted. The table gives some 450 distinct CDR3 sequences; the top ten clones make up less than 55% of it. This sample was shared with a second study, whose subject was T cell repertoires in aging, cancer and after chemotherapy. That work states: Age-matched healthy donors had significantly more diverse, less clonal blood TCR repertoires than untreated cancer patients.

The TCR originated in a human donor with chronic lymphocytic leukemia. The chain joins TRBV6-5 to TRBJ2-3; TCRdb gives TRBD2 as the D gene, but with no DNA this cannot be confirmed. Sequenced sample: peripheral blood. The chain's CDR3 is CASSYGLAGGDTQYF.